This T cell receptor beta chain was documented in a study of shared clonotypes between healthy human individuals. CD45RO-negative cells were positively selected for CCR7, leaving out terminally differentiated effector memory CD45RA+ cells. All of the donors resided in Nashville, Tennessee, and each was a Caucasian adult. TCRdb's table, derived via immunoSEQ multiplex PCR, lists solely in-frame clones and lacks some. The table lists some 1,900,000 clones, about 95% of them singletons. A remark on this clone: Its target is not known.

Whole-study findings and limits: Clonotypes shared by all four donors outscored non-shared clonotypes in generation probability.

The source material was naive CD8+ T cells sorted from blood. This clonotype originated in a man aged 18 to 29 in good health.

CDR3 region: CAIPREQDYGYTF. CDR3 DNA sequence: TGTGCCATACCAAGGGAACAGGACTATGGCTACACCTTC. This chain connects TRBV6-1 to TRBJ1-2, with a possible D match to TRBD1 (5 bases). The CDR3 has 13 residues. CDR1 is MNHNS and CDR2 is SASEGT in the germline V gene. Deletions cut 10 bases from V and 3 bases from J, with 15 bases between.